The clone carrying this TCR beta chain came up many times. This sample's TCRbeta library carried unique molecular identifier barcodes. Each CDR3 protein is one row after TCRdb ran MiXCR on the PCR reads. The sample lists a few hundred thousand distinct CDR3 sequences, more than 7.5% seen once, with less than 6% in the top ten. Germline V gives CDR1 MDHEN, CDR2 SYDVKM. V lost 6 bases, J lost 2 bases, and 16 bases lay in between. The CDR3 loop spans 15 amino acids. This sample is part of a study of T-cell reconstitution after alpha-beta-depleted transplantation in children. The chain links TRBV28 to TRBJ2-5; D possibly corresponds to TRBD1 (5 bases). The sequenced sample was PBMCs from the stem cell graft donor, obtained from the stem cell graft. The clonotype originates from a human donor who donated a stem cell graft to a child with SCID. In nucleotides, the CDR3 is TGTGCCAGCAGCTCTACCGGGCAGGGTCAAGAGACCCAGTACTTC. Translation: CASSSTGQGQETQYF.